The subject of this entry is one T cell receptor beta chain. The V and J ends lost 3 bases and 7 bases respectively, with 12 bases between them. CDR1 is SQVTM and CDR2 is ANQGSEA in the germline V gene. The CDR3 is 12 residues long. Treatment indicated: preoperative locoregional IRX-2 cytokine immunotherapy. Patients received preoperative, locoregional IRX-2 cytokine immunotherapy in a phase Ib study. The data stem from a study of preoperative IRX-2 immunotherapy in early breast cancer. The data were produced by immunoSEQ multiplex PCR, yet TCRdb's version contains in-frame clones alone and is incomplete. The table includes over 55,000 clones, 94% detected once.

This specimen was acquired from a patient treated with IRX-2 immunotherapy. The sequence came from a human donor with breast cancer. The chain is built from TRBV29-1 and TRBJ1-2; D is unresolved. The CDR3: CSVDVPPVGYTF. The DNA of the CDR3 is TGCAGCGTTGACGTGCCGCCTGTTGGCTACACCTTC. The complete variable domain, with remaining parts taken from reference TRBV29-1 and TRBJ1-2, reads SAVISQKPSRDICQRGTSLTIQCQVDSQVTMMFWYRQQPGQSLTLIATANQGSEATYESGFVIDKFPISRPNLTFSTLTVSNMSPEDSSIYLCSVDVPPVGYTFGSGTRLTVV.